This TCR beta chain stems from a study of cytomegalovirus exposure and HLA in healthy donors (dated 2017 in TCRdb). About the full investigation: An earlier analysis of roughly 630 of the donors reported more than 250 Gb of sequence data and 117 million unique TCR beta sequences from 150 million to 200 million T cells. An earlier analysis of 587 of the donors used high-throughput TCR beta sequencing to judge whether each TCR beta V gene segment behaved as functional or pseudogenic. Typing coverage varied by locus: about 620-640 donors for A, B, C, DRB1 and DQB1; roughly 560 for DQA1; some 610 for DPA1; around 450 for DPB1. Roughly five DR-DQ haplotypes were handled as single units for association and clustering, since linkage in the cohort was strong. To predict cytomegalovirus infection status, the study combined high-throughput TCR immunosequencing, statistical association of individual TCRs with disease status, and machine learning. A later analysis re-examined previously published TCR beta repertoires from more than 550 donors and added high-resolution HLA genotyping to investigate patterns of TCR occurrence. Every repertoire in the discovery cohort had been generated on one and the same sequencing platform. In a later genetic analysis, genome-wide SNP genotypes for about 55% of the roughly 700 donors were used, and that subset was treated as a discovery cohort. Alongside the repertoire data, information on donor age, sex, ethnicity and CMV serostatus was compiled. The genetic ancestry cluster associated with self-reported Caucasian donors included 65% to 90% of the 300 to 450 genotyped donors. Rather than using new phenotypic data, the later analysis identified candidate immune exposures from TCR beta sequences and from how often those sequences occurred across donors. An early release covering just under 650 HLA-typed donors comprised about 320 gigabases of sequencing data and 85 million to 100 million unique TCR sequences. The aim of the study was to test whether cataloging public T cell receptors could identify signatures of past pathogen exposure. The T cell repertoires of several hundred subjects were profiled by immunosequencing and related to cytomegalovirus serostatus. On average, around 200,000 unique TCR beta nucleotide sequences were sequenced per donor among more than 350 genotyped donors of the cohort, with roughly 20% of those sequences being non-productive. Both class I and class II loci were covered by HLA typing, at four-digit resolution. Besides the first cohort of more than 650 subjects, a separate validation cohort made up of 120 or so different subjects was used. What the study reported, not specific to this receptor: Broadly in line with IMGT annotations, most TCR beta V segments showed up in productive rearrangements about 87% or about 30% of the time in an earlier analysis of 450 to 600 of the donors. Most TCR sequences were seen in very few donors, while some public TCRs were found in many individuals. According to a later genetic analysis, donors in an Asian-associated ancestry cluster had fewer N-insertions in productive TCRs than the roughly 670-donor mean. A few of the identified cytomegalovirus-associated TCR beta chains were confirmed in vitro to be specific for cytomegalovirus antigens. In a later analysis, the rate of TCR association differed among HLA loci, with DRB1 alleles having the most associated TCRs and HLA-C alleles having the fewest. The classifier was reported to diagnose cytomegalovirus status with high specificity and sensitivity in both the original and validation cohorts. Strong co-occurrence of HLA alleles, especially DR and DQ, made assigning TCR associations to individual alleles difficult. In the study, some 160 TCR beta chains were listed as associated with cytomegalovirus. Sequencing depth was assumed to be roughly uniform across donors in the presence/absence analyses, though that assumption may not hold. V-gene and J-gene trimming of TCR beta chains was associated with a missense DCLRE1C variant in a later genetic analysis, and the association was replicated in an independent cohort. A group of highly shared sequence variants was considered likely to be a technical artifact of the sequencing pipeline. A later analysis associated 16,951 TCR beta sequences with specific HLA alleles at a false discovery rate of 0.05. The only immune exposure information available for the cohort was CMV serostatus. The authors suggested that the approach could potentially be generalized to other disease states and immunological phenotypes. Some IMGT-functional V segments, including TRBV6-2 and TRBV6-3, could not be distinguished by the 87-base-pair reads and were therefore excluded. Because counts were too low, roughly 16 rarely observed V segments, including chromosome 9 orphons, were excluded from the earlier analysis of a few hundred of the donors. Correlated functional status among segregating V segments might be attributable to linkage disequilibrium, but an unknown experimental factor could not be ruled out. Only TCR beta chains were sequenced in this cohort, and the absence of alpha or paired-chain data limited detectable features. A further reported finding was that TCR beta sequences accurately predicted the HLA-A and HLA-B alleles for most subjects in the first cohort. Compared with equally common non-associated chains, HLA-associated TCR beta chains in a later analysis were more clonally expanded and had lower generation probabilities. Because HLA typing was unavailable for some donors at each locus, only the typed subset was used in association tests. According to a later analysis, parvovirus B19, influenza, CMV and Epstein-Barr virus appeared linked to several top co-occurrence clusters. In a later analysis, most CMV-associated TCR beta chains were found to appear HLA-restricted, with HLA associations seemingly driven largely by CMV exposure.

The cohort comprised several hundred healthy bone marrow donors. All cohort members were sampled while nominally healthy, although unrecorded immune exposures were likely present. The donor was CMV seropositive and was included in the group of approximately 310 seropositive cohort members. A peripheral blood sample was collected from each donor, and TCR beta sequencing was performed on peripheral blood mononuclear cells. Genomic DNA extraction from the blood cell samples was performed with the Qiagen DNeasy Blood Extraction Kit. Receptor amplification or capture employed the immunoSEQ multiplex PCR assay. For the multiplex PCR, a mixture combining 60 forward primers for TCR Vbeta segments and 13 reverse primers for TCR Jbeta segments was used. Amplification of the CDR3 region of rearranged TCR beta genes was performed with a multiplex PCR assay on genomic DNA. On the Illumina HiSeq System, the amplified TCR beta libraries were sequenced as 87-base-pair reads. For the original study's pipeline: In a later analysis, tens of millions of unique TCR beta chains were counted across the 666 repertoires, and some 10 million of these chains were shared by at least two donors. Raw reads were error-corrected and collapsed into unique sequences with a nearest-neighbor algorithm that merged closely related sequences to remove PCR and sequencing errors. CDR3 sequences were aligned to IMGT reference sequences to assign V, D and J gene segments. Each retained sequence needed at least a six-nucleotide match to both a V gene segment and a J gene segment. Rearrangements were classified as productive when the CDR3 lacked stop codons and remained in frame with V and J, and all other rearrangements were classified as non-productive. Following IMGT convention, CDR3 was defined as the stretch from the second conserved V-encoded cysteine to the conserved J-encoded phenylalanine. The earlier analysis of 450 to 750 of the donors excluded any sequence lacking an unambiguous match to a single V gene segment. An earlier analysis of about 600 of the donors called V segments functional above 56.7% productive rearrangements and segregating when the between-donor standard deviation exceeded 5%. A statistical classification framework was built to diagnose cytomegalovirus status from the catalog of TCR beta chain sequences. V and J gene assignment, in a later analysis, came from comparing TCR nucleotide sequences with IMGT/GENE-DB human TR gene sequences. In a later analysis, CDR3 sequences and most-parsimonious VDJ recombination scenarios were assigned using the TCRdist pipeline. In a later analysis, every TCR beta chain was defined by the combination of its CDR3 amino acid sequence and its V-gene family, and reads without a unique V-gene family were dropped. As a way to deal with suspected cross-contamination and a sequencing artifact, a later analysis dropped 450 to 600 nucleotide sequences that were highly shared and had low generation probability. For each public chain, a later analysis derived a clonal expansion index from normalized ranks of inferred template counts within each repertoire. In a later analysis, generation probabilities were computed using a VDJ recombination model fitted to out-of-frame rearrangements, and the results were checked against IGoR. In a later analysis, TCR-TCR, TCR-HLA and TCR-CMV co-occurrence was scored with hypergeometric tests, and a repertoire-size bias correction was applied to TCR pairs. In a later analysis, false discovery rates were estimated by permuting HLA or CMV assignments 20 times. In a later analysis, co-occurring TCRs were grouped using DBSCAN, and TCRdist sequence similarity was added for clustering within HLA-allele-positive subsets. Co-occurrence clustering excluded repertoires with fewer than 30,000 or more than 120,000 public chains, plus five with anomalous nucleotide sharing. Imported from immuneACCESS, the table was reduced by TCRdb to in-frame sequences with V and J called. These copies leave out some clones; in studies compared against another copy, an unresolved V gene accounts for under half, and the cause of the remainder is not known. V, J and clone size were drawn from that table, and D and trimming were deduced from the DNA. The sample profile shows almost 200,000 clones; 70% to 80% of them were found once. Approximately 0.36% of the sample is held by the ten biggest clonotypes.

Trimming accounts for 6 bases at V and 6 bases at J, while the number of junction bases matched to no gene is 10. The cysteine opens and the phenylalanine closes a CDR3 of 14 amino acids. Only the CDR3 region is kept as DNA, spanning 42 bases read in frame from base 1. Reading the germline V gene (reference sequence) gives CDR1 SEHNR and CDR2 FQNEAQ. As regards this clone: This clone's antigen is unknown. Qualities for individual bases were not recorded, and no much larger clone is one base off.

This receptor was identified in a male donor in good health and CMV-seropositive. The chain couples TRBV7-9 to TRBJ1-2; TRBD1 aligns with 7 central bases. The sample comprised PBMCs. The bases read TGTGCCAGCAGAAACGACAGGGTGGGGAATGGCTACACCTTC. This gives the protein CASRNDRVGNGYTF.